This T cell receptor beta chain derives from a study of siplizumab effects on memory and regulatory T cells. The V and J ends lost 3 bases and 5 bases respectively, with 11 bases between them. The CDR3 sequence is 13 residues long. Germline V gene lookup returns CDR1 SGHNT and CDR2 YYREEE (reference sequence). The sample holds one count of this clone. Measured with immunoSEQ multiplex PCR; TCRdb has only the in-frame clones, and not every one. This sample has 70,000 to 100,000 clones, with roughly 93% found just once. The TCR sequence derives from a human donor in good health. The sample consisted of CD8+ T cells sorted from blood. V is TRBV5-4 and J is TRBJ1-1, with D tentatively TRBD1 (5 bases). CDR3 protein: CASSWVGGTEAFF. DNA of the CDR3: TGTGCCAGCAGCTGGGTGGGGGGGACTGAAGCTTTCTTT.